Presented here are 25 T cell receptor beta chains from one specimen sequenced in a study of blood T cell repertoires in COVID-19. Profiled with immunoSEQ multiplex PCR; TCRdb holds only in-frame clones, not every one. Among roughly 160,000 clones listed, 70% to 90% were seen once. Sequenced material: peripheral blood. These receptors originate from a woman aged 45-65 years with COVID-19, enrolled during active disease.

This chain links TRBV7-2 with TRBJ1-2, with D possibly TRBD1 on 5 matching bases. This CDR3 region has 14 residues. Germline-derived CDR1 and CDR2 are SGHTA and FQGNSA. Trimming pared 1 base from V and 8 bases from J, leaving 14 bases between. The CDR3 bases are TGTGCCAGCAGCTTAGATACGGGGGTTAAGGGCTACACCTTC. Protein product: CASSLDTGVKGYTF.

This chain connects TRBV5-4 to TRBJ2-5; TRBD2 matches at 13 bases. The length of the CDR3 is 16 residues. The junction had 1 base not matched to a gene; V was cut back by 0 bases and J by 2 bases. The germline V gene encodes CDR1 SGHNT and CDR2 YYREEE (reference sequence). The CDR3 sequence: CASSLGGLAGQETQYF. The DNA for the CDR3 is TGTGCCAGCAGCTTGGGGGGACTAGCGGGACAAGAGACCCAGTACTTC.

This clone was seen only once. This CDR3 is also generated by other DNA sequences in the sample. This sequence joins TRBV6-5 and TRBJ1-4, with D perhaps TRBD1 (6 bases). The germline gives CDR1 MNHEY, CDR2 SVGAGI. This CDR3 is built from 14 residues. The V end was cut by 0 bases, the J end by 7 bases, with 9 bases between. CDR3 region: CASSYSGGGEKLFF. The CDR3 DNA is TGTGCCAGCAGTTACTCAGGGGGGGGTGAAAAACTGTTTTTT.

The J gene is TRBJ2-6, the V gene TRBV7-3, with 8 bases that match TRBD1. Per the germline V gene, CDR1 is SGHTA and CDR2 is FQGTGA. The CDR3 covers 19 residues. The V gene end was trimmed by 6 bases and the J gene end by 0 bases; junction bases not matched to a gene: 13. The CDR3 sequence: CASRRNHGTGFSGANVLTF. The DNA for the CDR3 is TGTGCCAGCAGACGTAACCACGGGACAGGTTTCTCTGGGGCCAACGTCCTGACTTTC.

This clone was counted a single time. J is TRBJ1-6 and V is TRBV6-8; D ambiguous. The CDR3 covers 16 residues. Trimming removed 4 bases from V and 10 bases from J, with 20 bases in between. CDR1 is MNHGY, CDR2 SAAAGT, per germline. Written as DNA, the CDR3 is TGTGCCAGCAGTTTTAGCACCAGCGGGCCTTCGTCACCCCTCCACTTT. As protein: CASSFSTSGPSSPLHF.

Turning to this clone: The same CDR3 can be traced to other DNA sequences in this sample. The J gene is TRBJ1-6, the V gene TRBV18; D is undetermined. Per the germline V gene, CDR1 is KGHSH and CDR2 is LQKENI. The germline V and J ends were trimmed by 3 bases and 7 bases, with 16 bases remaining between them. The CDR3 extends over 16 amino acids. CDR3 bases: TGTGCCAGCTCACCTGCGGTTGGCGCGCGGAATTCACCCCTCCACTTT. Protein sequence: CASSPAVGARNSPLHF.

This sequence joins TRBV7-6 and TRBJ2-7; TRBD1 aligns across 7 bases. From germline, CDR1 is SGHVS and CDR2 FNYEAQ. V trimming: 5 bases; J trimming: 0 bases; junction bases outside the gene matches: 4. CDR3 length equals 14 residues. CDR3 loop: CASSPRDSSYEQYF. The CDR3 coding sequence is TGTGCCAGCAGCCCCCGGGACAGCTCCTACGAGCAGTACTTC.

The chain employs TRBV2 and TRBJ1-3; unclear D gene. Germline CDR1 is SNHLY and CDR2 is FYNNEI. V was shortened by 3 bases and J by 0 bases, with 12 bases between the two germline ends. The CDR3 extends over 16 amino acids. CDR3 DNA: TGTGCCAGCAGTGACGGAGGGCACCTCTCTGGAAACACCATATATTTT. Amino acids: CASSDGGHLSGNTIYF.

In the case of this clone: One junction end does not reproduce the germline sequence, and a read error may be involved. The V and J genes are TRBV3-1 (or the pseudogene TRBV3-2) and TRBJ1-5; 8 positions agree with TRBD1. Germline V lookup: CDR1 LGHDT, CDR2 YNNKEL (reference sequence). The CDR3 totals 15 residues. The CDR3 DNA reads TGTGCCAGCAGCCAAACCGGGACAGGCAAACAGCCCCAGCATTTT. It specifies CASSQTGTGKQPQHF.

This clone was seen once. CDR3 sequence reads: CASSEGLRGTYEQYF. The CDR3 DNA follows: TGTGCCAGCAGTGAAGGGTTAAGGGGGACCTACGAGCAGTACTTC. The chain uses TRBV2 and TRBJ2-7; TRBD1 is a possible D gene (6 bases). Germline-derived CDR1 and CDR2 are SNHLY and FYNNEI. The CDR3 totals 15 residues. V lost 1 base to trimming and J lost 2 bases, with 12 bases between them.

V and J are TRBV7-2 and TRBJ2-3, with D perhaps matching TRBD1 (6 bases). Germline V gives CDR1 SGHTA, CDR2 FQGNSA. The V and J ends lost 0 bases and 1 base respectively, with 11 bases between them. The CDR3 has 16 residues. Written as DNA, the CDR3 is TGTGCCAGCAGCTTAGCGGGTCCAGGGGGCACAGATACGCAGTATTTT. Translated: CASSLAGPGGTDTQYF. The complete variable domain, with remaining parts taken from reference TRBV7-2 and TRBJ2-3, reads GAGVSQSPSNKVTEKGKDVELRCDPISGHTALYWYRQSLGQGLEFLIYFQGNSAPDKSGLPSDRFSAERTGGSVSTLTIQRTQQEDSAVYLCASSLAGPGGTDTQYFGPGTRLTVL.

The J gene is TRBJ2-7, the V gene TRBV29-1, with TRBD1 as a possible D gene (5 bases). This CDR3 is 12 amino acids long. V lost 6 bases, J lost 5 bases, and 14 bases lay in between. The germline CDR1 and CDR2 sequences are SQVTM and ANQGSEA. CDR3 DNA sequence: TGCAGCGTAGACAGAGGATTGAACGAGCAGTACTTC. It is translated as CSVDRGLNEQYF.

This CDR3 is CASSPSRQARGYTF. CDR3 coding DNA: TGTGCCAGCTCACCCTCCCGGCAGGCTCGGGGCTACACCTTC. The gene calls are TRBV18 and TRBJ1-2; D gene ambiguous. Germline CDR1 KGHSH, CDR2 LQKENI. The CDR3 has 14 residues. The V gene lost 3 bases and the J gene lost 8 bases, with 16 bases spanning the gap.

This chain uses TRBV28 with TRBJ1-5; D may be TRBD1 (6 bases). CDR3 size: 14 residues. Germline V gene sequence: CDR1 MDHEN, CDR2 SYDVKM. V was shortened by 6 bases and J by 7 bases, with 16 bases between the two germline ends. CDR3 amino acids: CASRIQGIGQPQHF. The CDR3 nucleotides are TGTGCCAGCAGGATACAGGGAATAGGCCAGCCCCAGCATTTT.

The sample holds one count of this clone. The chain carries TRBV7-2 and TRBJ2-3; 8 bases line up with TRBD2. CDR1 and CDR2 from the germline V gene are SGHTA and FQGNSA. The CDR3 covers 16 residues. The J segment lost 2 bases and the V segment lost 5 bases, leaving 9 bases of the junction unmatched. The CDR3 protein is CASSRNPGGPTDTQYF. CDR3 in DNA: TGTGCCAGCAGCCGGAATCCGGGGGGGCCCACAGATACGCAGTATTTT.

The CDR3 DNA sequence: TGTGCCAGCAGCCACTTGAGCGGGGGGGCCCTTAATGAGCAGTTCTTC. It encodes CASSHLSGGALNEQFF. The V and J genes are TRBV3-1 (or the pseudogene TRBV3-2) and TRBJ2-1; 10 bases line up with TRBD2. The germline V gene has CDR1 LGHDT and CDR2 YNNKEL (reference sequence). V trimming: 3 bases; J trimming: 7 bases; junction bases outside the gene matches: 9. The CDR3 is 16 amino acids.

This clone has only one observation. This chain connects TRBV29-1 to TRBJ1-2, with D possibly being TRBD1 (5 bases). The germline V and J ends were trimmed by 0 bases and 2 bases, with 10 bases remaining between them. CDR3 size: 14 residues. The germline V gene has CDR1 SQVTM and CDR2 ANQGSEA. CDR3: CSVEDWGENYGYTF. The CDR3 coding sequence is TGCAGCGTTGAAGATTGGGGCGAGAACTATGGCTACACCTTC.

The chain joins TRBV5-1 to TRBJ2-3; 7 bases agree with TRBD1. CDR1 is SGHRS, CDR2 YFSETQ, per germline. V dropped 0 bases and J dropped 1; count of bases not matched to a gene: 5. CDR3 length: 16 amino acids. CDR3 DNA: TGCGCCAGCAGCTTGGGTCAGGGGGTGGGCACAGATACGCAGTATTTT. Translated, it gives CASSLGQGVGTDTQYF.

The genes are TRBV7-9 and TRBJ2-7, with D possibly matching TRBD1 (5 bases). The V end was cut by 4 bases, the J end by 1 base, with 14 bases between. The germline V gene has CDR1 SEHNR and CDR2 FQNEAQ (reference sequence). CDR3 length equals 15 residues. Here the CDR3 DNA reads TGTGCCAGCAGCTCTTTCAAGGGGAAATCCTACGAGCAGTACTTC. It codes for CASSSFKGKSYEQYF.

The gene calls are TRBV7-2 and TRBJ2-7; perhaps TRBD2 as D (5 bases). Between the trimmed V and J ends, which lost 1 base and 4 bases, there was a span of 14 bases. CDR1 is SGHTA and CDR2 is FQGNSA in the germline V gene. The CDR3 length is 15 residues. The CDR3 DNA reads as TGTGCCAGCAGCTTAGTGAGTGGGCCGGGGTACGAGCAGTACTTC. As protein: CASSLVSGPGYEQYF.

The CDR3 sequence is CAISESTGGRGYTF. The CDR3 coding sequence is TGTGCCATCAGTGAGTCAACAGGGGGCCGTGGCTACACCTTC. V and J are TRBV10-3 and TRBJ1-2; 9 bases fit TRBD1. Germline loops: CDR1 ENHRY, CDR2 SYGVKD. With 0 bases clipped from V and 7 bases from J, the junction kept 3 bases outside the gene matches. The CDR3 has 14 residues.

The J gene is TRBJ2-7, the V gene TRBV11-2; a weak D match, TRBD1 (6 bases). CDR1 and CDR2 (germline): SGHAT, FQNNGV. Trimming took off 4 bases at V and 7 bases at J, with 11 bases between the two ends. The CDR3 covers 12 residues. The CDR3 reads CASSSTGYEQYF. DNA for the CDR3: TGTGCCAGCAGCTCGACAGGTTATGAGCAGTACTTC.

The rearrangement uses TRBV30 and TRBJ2-1, with a possible D match to TRBD1 (6 bases). V was shortened by 1 base and J by 6 bases, with 16 bases between the two germline ends. Germline V gene lookup returns CDR1 GTSNPN and CDR2 SVGIG (reference sequence). CDR3 length equals 15 residues. The CDR3 region is CAWSAVGAPANEQFF. The CDR3 DNA reads TGTGCCTGGAGTGCCGTGGGGGCCCCAGCCAATGAGCAGTTCTTC.

This chain connects TRBV11-2 to TRBJ1-2; 8 bases are a match to TRBD1. CDR3 length: 15 amino acids. J lost 3 bases, V lost 5 bases, and 8 bases had no gene match. The germline gives CDR1 SGHAT, CDR2 FQNNGV. CDR3 DNA sequence: TGTGCCAGCAGCCTTAGTCAGGGGGCACACTATGGCTACACCTTC. Protein product: CASSLSQGAHYGYTF.

This chain uses TRBV6-5 with TRBJ2-1; tentative D call: TRBD1 (6 bases). CDR3 length equals 15 residues. Trimming cost V 4 bases and J 4 bases, with 14 bases left between them. Germline CDR1 MNHEY, CDR2 SVGAGI. In DNA form, the CDR3 reads TGTGCCAGCAGTTCATCCGGGACACCTTACAATGAGCAGTTCTTC. Its translation is CASSSSGTPYNEQFF.